This entry is about one T cell receptor beta chain. This record belongs to a study of OX40 agonist ivuxolimab in advanced cancers. Study details: Intravenous ivuxolimab at 0.01 to 10 mg/kg was given to patients every 2 weeks.

Assay: immunoSEQ multiplex PCR; the TCRdb copy retains only in-frame clones and omits some. Counted here are 90,000 to 150,000 clones, 75% to 90% occurring once; the ten biggest clones make up approximately 0.55%. Germline values: CDR1 GTSNPN, CDR2 SVGIG (reference sequence). Unmatched junction bases numbered 11, after V lost 8 bases and J lost 7 bases. There are 13 residues in the CDR3. This specimen was CD4+ or CD8+ T cells sorted from blood, taken in a trial of the OX40 agonist ivuxolimab. The clonotype was recovered from an adult with an advanced solid tumor such as melanoma, head and neck, liver or kidney cancer. The genes are TRBV30 and TRBJ1-5, with 7 bases identical to TRBD1. In DNA form, the CDR3 reads TGTGCCAGCCGACAGGGAGTGGGACAGCCCCAGCATTTT. It specifies CASRQGVGQPQHF.